This entry lists 31 T cell receptor beta chains sequenced from one sample in a study of shared clonotypes between healthy human individuals. Some clones are missing from TCRdb's copy, which holds only in-frame ones; the method was immunoSEQ multiplex PCR. Of some 470,000 clones listed, less than 80% are singletons. Sequencing input: PBMCs. All receptors derive from a middle-aged woman in good health. Some clones in this sample may be carry-over from other donors' samples.

CDR3 in amino acids: CASSKGTGWAHGYTF. The CDR3 DNA reads as TGTGCCAGCAGTAAAGGGACAGGGTGGGCTCATGGCTACACCTTC. This chain links TRBV6-5 with TRBJ1-2, with 9 bases fitting TRBD1. The CDR3 is 15 amino acids. Germline V gives CDR1 MNHEY, CDR2 SVGAGI. The V gene end was trimmed by 5 bases and the J gene end by 6 bases; junction bases not matched to a gene: 10.

As regards this clone: A much bigger clone sits one base away, suggesting this may be a read error. The same CDR3 also results from other DNA sequences found in this sample. This chain uses TRBV28 with TRBJ1-4; no reliable D call. This CDR3 has 11 residues. The V gene's germline CDR1 is MDHEN and CDR2 SYDVKM. Trimming cost V 5 bases and J 6 bases, with 4 bases left between them. In DNA form, the CDR3 reads TGTGCCAGCAGTCTAGATGAAAAACTGTTTTTT. Its translation: CASSLDEKLFF. Supplemented by reference TRBV28 and TRBJ1-4, the full variable domain reads DVKVTQSSRYLVKRTGEKVFLECVQDMDHENMFWYRQDPGLGLRLIYFSYDVKMKEKGDIPEGYSVSREKKERFSLILESASTNQTSMYLCASSLDEKLFFGSGTQLSVL.

The V and J genes are TRBV10-2 and TRBJ2-3; D gene ambiguous. CDR1 and CDR2 from the germline V gene are WSHSY and SAAADI. Trimming removed 8 bases at V and 2 bases at J, with 17 bases between. This CDR3 is 15 amino acids long. This CDR3 reads CASPPSRRTTDTQYF. CDR3 nucleotides: TGCGCCAGCCCCCCATCCCGTAGGACCACAGATACGCAGTATTTT.

The chain couples TRBV5-1 to TRBJ2-7; TRBD1 matches 7 bases. Trimming removed 4 bases from V and 0 bases from J; junction bases left unmatched: 7. Looked up from germline, CDR1 is SGHRS and CDR2 is YFSETQ. The CDR3 contains 15 residues. CDR3 nucleotides: TGCGCCAGCAGCCCCCGACAGGGTTTCTCCTACGAGCAGTACTTC. Its translation is CASSPRQGFSYEQYF.

The chain has TRBV6-6 and TRBJ1-2; tentative D call: TRBD1 (6 bases). This CDR3 is built from 16 residues. Germline V gene lookup returns CDR1 MNHNY and CDR2 SVGAGI (reference sequence). Trimming removed 4 bases from V and 8 bases from J, with 23 bases in between. CDR3 protein: CASSLPTGTLSQGYTF. Written as DNA, the CDR3 is TGTGCCAGCAGTTTACCGACCGGGACACTTTCCCAGGGCTACACCTTC.

This clone was observed once. The same CDR3 is also encoded by other DNA sequences in this sample. This chain uses TRBV9 with TRBJ2-1, with 8 bases matching TRBD2. Unmatched junction bases numbered 2, after V lost 0 bases and J lost 0 bases. Germline V gene lookup returns CDR1 SGDLS and CDR2 YYNGEE. CDR3 size: 16 residues. CDR3: CASSVATSGSYNEQFF. Here the CDR3 DNA reads TGTGCCAGCAGCGTAGCTACTAGCGGCTCCTACAATGAGCAGTTCTTC.

Of note for this clone: One junction end disagrees with the germline gene, perhaps due to a read error. The CDR3 DNA is TGCACCAGCAGCTTGGCCGGGTATTCACCCCTCCACTTT. Translated: CTSSLAGYSPLHF. V usage is TRBV5-1 and J usage is TRBJ1-6; the D is unclear. CDR1 and CDR2 from the germline V gene are SGHRS and YFSETQ. The CDR3 contains 13 residues.

V usage is TRBV11-3 and J usage is TRBJ2-7; no reliable D call. This CDR3 has 14 amino acids. The germline V gene has CDR1 SGHNT and CDR2 YENEEA. Trimming removed 4 bases at V and 3 bases at J, with 13 bases between. CDR3 DNA: TGTGCCAGCAGCTCACGGACCGAGAGCTACGAGCAGTACTTC. Translating it yields CASSSRTESYEQYF.

Concerning this clone: The sample carries other DNA sequences with the same CDR3. The chain joins TRBV30 to TRBJ2-7, with 7 bases fitting TRBD2. This CDR3 has 13 residues. V shed 2 bases, J shed 2 bases, and the junction held 3 bases outside the gene matches. Germline loops: CDR1 GTSNPN, CDR2 SVGIG (reference sequence). CDR3 DNA sequence: TGTGCCTGGAGTTCAGGGAGGGCCTACGAGCAGTACTTC. Its translation: CAWSSGRAYEQYF.

As to this clone: A junction boundary mismatches the germline segment, possibly from a read error. The CDR3 spells CASSQGAGSGVRYEQYF. The CDR3 region has the DNA TGCGCCAGCAGCCAAGGAGCGGGCAGCGGGGTCCGCTACGAGCAGTACTTC. The chain combines TRBV5-4 with TRBJ2-7; 7 positions match TRBD2. The CDR3 runs 17 residues. Germline CDR1 is SGHNT and CDR2 is YYREEE (reference sequence).

This clone occurred a few times. The CDR3 is CSGMTEIGTEAFF. The DNA for the CDR3 is TGCAGCGGTATGACAGAGATTGGCACTGAAGCTTTCTTT. V usage is TRBV29-1 and J usage is TRBJ1-1; maybe TRBD1 (5 bases). Germline CDR1 SQVTM, CDR2 ANQGSEA. V lost 7 bases to trimming and J lost 4 bases, with 16 bases between them. This CDR3 has 13 residues.

J is TRBJ2-5 and V is TRBV18; 10 bases match TRBD1. The DNA end is more similar to TRBJ2-7, so the J call may be wrong. The CDR3 is 15 amino acids. Germline CDR1 KGHSH, CDR2 LQKENI. The CDR3 nucleotides read TGTGCCAGCTCACTCCGAGGGACAGGGGAATACGAGCAGTACTTC. Encoded protein: CASSLRGTGEYEQYF.

The V gene is TRBV19, the J gene TRBJ2-2, with 8 bases lining up with TRBD1. The germline CDR1 and CDR2 sequences are LNHDA and SQIVND (reference sequence). J was trimmed by 7 bases and V by 6 bases; bases with no gene match: 16. The CDR3 is 17 amino acids. In DNA form, the CDR3 reads TGTGCCAGTAGAGCGTCCGGGACAGGTCGTCGGATCGGGGAGCTGTTTTTT. It codes for CASRASGTGRRIGELFF.

The chain is built from TRBV6-1 and TRBJ1-1; D unresolved. CDR1 and CDR2 (germline): MNHNS, SASEGT. This CDR3 is 12 amino acids long. Trimming cost V 1 base and J 5 bases, with 5 bases left between them. CDR3 in DNA: TGTGCCAGCAGTGAAGGGGGAACTGAAGCTTTCTTT. It is translated as CASSEGGTEAFF.

The chain links TRBV27 to TRBJ2-5; tentatively, D is TRBD2 (6 bases). The germline CDR1 and CDR2 sequences are MNHEY and SMNVEV (reference sequence). The ends were cut back, 5 bases at V and 5 bases at J, with 24 bases in the middle. The CDR3 runs 17 residues. The CDR3 region is CASSPTHGGGVGETQYF. The CDR3 bases are TGTGCCAGCAGTCCCACTCACGGGGGAGGTGTAGGGGAGACCCAGTACTTC.

The CDR3 bases are TGTGCCAGCAGCTTGGGGACCTGGAGCAATCAGCCCCAGCATTTT. Its translation is CASSLGTWSNQPQHF. The chain uses TRBV7-2 and TRBJ1-5; tentative D call: TRBD1 (5 bases). The CDR3 sequence is 15 residues long. V lost 3 bases and J lost 1, with 10 bases in between. CDR1 SGHTA and CDR2 FQGNSA come from the germline V gene.

This clone has more than one count but fewer than ten. The chain carries TRBV2 and TRBJ1-5, with 10 bases matching TRBD1. The CDR3 runs to 15 residues. Germline CDR1 is SNHLY and CDR2 is FYNNEI. V dropped 6 bases and J dropped 5; count of bases not matched to a gene: 7. CDR3 nucleotides: TGTGCCAGCAGCTTAAGCGGACAGGGGGATCAGCCCCAGCATTTT. Its translation: CASSLSGQGDQPQHF.

The chain recombines TRBV4-2 with TRBJ2-1, with D perhaps matching TRBD2 (6 bases). The CDR3 extends over 13 amino acids. Germline CDR1 LGHNA, CDR2 YNFKEQ. V was clipped by 4 bases and J by 9 bases, with 13 bases between them. This CDR3 is CASSPPEGTEQFF. For the CDR3, the DNA is TGTGCCAGCAGCCCGCCGGAGGGTACTGAGCAGTTCTTC.

This clone was counted a single time. The V gene is TRBV15, the J gene TRBJ2-7, with D possibly being TRBD2 (5 bases). This CDR3 region has 13 residues. Trimming removed 0 bases at V and 4 bases at J, with 7 bases between. Per the germline V gene, CDR1 is LNHNV and CDR2 is YYDKDF (reference sequence). The CDR3 coding sequence is TGTGCCACCAGCAGAGATTCGGGATACGAGCAGTACTTC. Residues: CATSRDSGYEQYF.

The V call is TRBV18, the J call TRBJ2-7; unclear D gene. Per the germline V gene, CDR1 is KGHSH and CDR2 is LQKENI. CDR3 size: 13 residues. V was trimmed by 0 bases and J by 2 bases, leaving 5 bases between them. DNA for the CDR3: TGTGCCAGCTCACCACCAGCCACCTACGAGCAGTACTTC. Amino acids: CASSPPATYEQYF.

The rearrangement joins TRBV7-8 to TRBJ2-2; weak D call: TRBD1 (5 bases). Trimming took off 2 bases at V and 2 bases at J, with 15 bases between the two ends. CDR1 and CDR2 from the germline V gene are SGHVS and FQNEAQ. The CDR3 spans 17 residues. The CDR3 DNA reads as TGTGCCAGCAGCTTACGGCCTCAGGGCTTAAACACCGGGGAGCTGTTTTTT. This codes for CASSLRPQGLNTGELFF.

The V and J genes are TRBV5-8 and TRBJ1-2, with TRBD1 matching 7 bases. V dropped 2 bases and J dropped 6; count of bases not matched to a gene: 7. CDR1 and CDR2 from the germline V gene are SGHTS and YDEGEE. This CDR3 is built from 14 residues. The DNA for the CDR3 is TGTGCCAGCAGCTTTGGGGGGACAGACGATGGCTACACCTTC. Its translation is CASSFGGTDDGYTF.

This clone was counted between two and nine times. The chain carries TRBV14 and TRBJ1-2, with D perhaps TRBD1 (6 bases). CDR3 length: 16 amino acids. Germline V gene sequence: CDR1 SGHDN, CDR2 FVKESK. The V and J ends lost 4 bases and 4 bases respectively, with 19 bases between them. The CDR3 region is CASSPSLGGSPYGYTF. In nucleotides, the CDR3 is TGTGCCAGCAGCCCATCGCTAGGGGGGAGCCCCTATGGCTACACCTTC. Using reference TRBV14 and TRBJ1-2 for the parts outside the CDR3, the full variable domain is EAGVTQFPSHSVIEKGQTVTLRCDPISGHDNLYWYRRVMGKEIKFLLHFVKESKQDESGMPNNRFLAERTGGTYSTLKVQPAELEDSGVYFCASSPSLGGSPYGYTFGSGTRLTVV.

This chain connects TRBV2 to TRBJ2-1; the D gene is possibly TRBD1 (5 bases). Looked up from germline, CDR1 is SNHLY and CDR2 is FYNNEI. With 4 bases removed from V and 3 bases from J, the gap between germline ends came to 16 bases. The CDR3 is 16 residues long. CDR3 DNA: TGTGCCAGCAGTGCAAATCCGGACACCCGCTACAATGAGCAGTTCTTC. Its protein is CASSANPDTRYNEQFF.

The V and J genes are TRBV6-1 and TRBJ2-5; 9 positions match TRBD1. The V and J ends lost 1 base and 4 bases, in that order; junction bases with no gene match: 7. The CDR3 spans 16 residues. Per the germline V gene, CDR1 is MNHNS and CDR2 is SASEGT. CDR3 sequence reads: CASSEGSGQGTETQYF. The CDR3 DNA reads TGTGCCAGCAGTGAAGGATCGGGACAGGGAACAGAGACCCAGTACTTC.

This rearrangement joins TRBV30 to TRBJ2-3; D is undetermined. With 3 bases removed from V and 1 base from J, the gap between germline ends came to 8 bases. In germline, CDR1 is GTSNPN, CDR2 SVGIG (reference sequence). The CDR3 consists of 13 residues. The CDR3 spells CAWRGSGTDTQYF. In DNA, the CDR3 is TGTGCCTGGAGGGGGTCTGGCACAGATACGCAGTATTTT.

V is TRBV7-9 and J is TRBJ1-5, with D hard to call. CDR1 and CDR2 from the germline V gene are SEHNR and FQNEAQ (reference sequence). Trimming stripped 4 bases from V and 1 base from J, with 8 bases between. CDR3 length: 14 residues. The CDR3, as DNA: TGTGCCAGCAGCTCATCAGCAAGCAATCAGCCCCAGCATTTT. This gives the protein CASSSSASNQPQHF.

This sequence joins TRBV9 and TRBJ1-5, with TRBD1 matching 7 bases. The germline V gene has CDR1 SGDLS and CDR2 YYNGEE. Trimming removed 6 bases from V and 1 base from J; junction bases left unmatched: 10. The CDR3 totals 16 residues. The CDR3 sequence is CASTSRDRWSNQPQHF. The CDR3 DNA reads as TGTGCCAGCACCTCAAGGGACAGATGGAGCAATCAGCCCCAGCATTTT.

The rearrangement links TRBV5-4 to TRBJ2-5, with D perhaps matching TRBD1 (5 bases). The V gene's germline CDR1 is SGHNT and CDR2 YYREEE (reference sequence). V lost 4 bases and J 2 bases, leaving 12 bases between the germline ends. CDR3 length: 14 amino acids. This CDR3 reads CASSQATAQETQYF. The CDR3 DNA reads as TGTGCCAGCAGCCAGGCGACAGCTCAAGAGACCCAGTACTTC.

This clone turned up a few times. The chain joins TRBV7-2 to TRBJ2-3; 10 bases line up with TRBD2. Germline V CDR1 and CDR2: SGHTA, FQGNSA. V dropped 0 bases and J dropped 4; count of bases not matched to a gene: 4. The CDR3 totals 16 residues. CDR3 nucleotide sequence: TGTGCCAGCAGCTTAGCGTTCGGGACTAGCGCAGATACGCAGTATTTT. This codes for CASSLAFGTSADTQYF. The full variable domain, its missing parts supplied by reference TRBV7-2 and TRBJ2-3, is GAGVSQSPSNKVTEKGKDVELRCDPISGHTALYWYRQSLGQGLEFLIYFQGNSAPDKSGLPSDRFSAERTGGSVSTLTIQRTQQEDSAVYLCASSLAFGTSADTQYFGPGTRLTVL.

The V gene is TRBV27, the J gene TRBJ1-5; D is perhaps TRBD1 (6 bases). The CDR3 contains 15 residues. The germline V gene has CDR1 MNHEY and CDR2 SMNVEV (reference sequence). The germline V and J ends were trimmed by 6 bases and 2 bases, with 14 bases remaining between them. The CDR3 loop is CASSPGVSGNQPQHF. CDR3 coding DNA: TGTGCCAGCAGCCCAGGGGTTAGTGGCAATCAGCCCCAGCATTTT.